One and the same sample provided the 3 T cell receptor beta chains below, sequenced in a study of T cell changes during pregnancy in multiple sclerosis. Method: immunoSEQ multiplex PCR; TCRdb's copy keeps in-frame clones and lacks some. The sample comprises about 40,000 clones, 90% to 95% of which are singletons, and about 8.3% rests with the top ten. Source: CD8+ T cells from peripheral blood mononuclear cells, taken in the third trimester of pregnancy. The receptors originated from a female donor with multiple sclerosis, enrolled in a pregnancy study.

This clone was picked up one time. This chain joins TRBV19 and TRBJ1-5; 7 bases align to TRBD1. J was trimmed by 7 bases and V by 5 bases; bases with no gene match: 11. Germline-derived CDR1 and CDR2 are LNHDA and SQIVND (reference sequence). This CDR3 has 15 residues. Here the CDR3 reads CASSPPRGLEQPQHF. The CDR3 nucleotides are TGTGCCAGTAGTCCACCTAGGGGGCTAGAGCAGCCCCAGCATTTT.

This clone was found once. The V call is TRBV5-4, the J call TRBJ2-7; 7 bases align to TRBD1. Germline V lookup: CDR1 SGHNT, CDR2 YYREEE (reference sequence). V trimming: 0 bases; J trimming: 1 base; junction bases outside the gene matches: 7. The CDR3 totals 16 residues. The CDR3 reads CASSLAGTVFSYEQYF. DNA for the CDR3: TGTGCCAGCAGCTTGGCCGGGACAGTGTTTTCCTACGAGCAGTACTTC.

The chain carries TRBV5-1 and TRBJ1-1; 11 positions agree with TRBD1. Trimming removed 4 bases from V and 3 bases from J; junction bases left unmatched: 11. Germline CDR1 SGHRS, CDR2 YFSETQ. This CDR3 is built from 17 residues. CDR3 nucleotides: TGCGCCAGCAGCCTAATGGGGATGGGACAGGGGGACACTGAAGCTTTCTTT. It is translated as CASSLMGMGQGDTEAFF.